The 17 T cell receptor beta chains below all came from one sample that was sequenced in a study of T-cell reconstitution after alpha-beta-depleted transplantation in children. The library targeted TCRbeta and was prepared with unique molecular identifiers. One entry per CDR3 protein results from TCRdb running MiXCR on the PCR reads. The repertoire has about 250,000 distinct CDR3 sequences, more than 20% of them found once; the top ten carry more than 4.5%. The material sequenced was PBMCs, mostly from graft donor cells, taken 360 days after TCRalphabeta/CD19-depleted stem cell transplant. The receptors shown here come from a female patient aged 2 to 10 who had a stem cell transplant for congenital amegakaryocytic thrombocytopenia, so the T cells may come from the graft donor.

This chain links TRBV4-1 with TRBJ1-5; unclear D gene. Trimming stripped 4 bases from V and 0 bases from J, with 16 bases between. Germline V gene sequence: CDR1 MGHRA, CDR2 YSYEKL. This CDR3 has 17 residues. In DNA form, the CDR3 reads TGCGCCAGCAGCCTCTTTCACAGCTCCTATAGCAATCAGCCCCAGCATTTT. Translation gives CASSLFHSSYSNQPQHF.

This chain joins TRBV20-1 and TRBJ2-2, with unresolved D. V was cut by 4 bases and J by 7 bases, with 10 bases left in between. Germline V gives CDR1 DFQATT, CDR2 SNEGSKA (reference sequence). This CDR3 region has 12 residues. The CDR3: CSANRLVGELFF. In DNA, the CDR3 is TGCAGTGCTAACCGACTGGTCGGGGAGCTGTTTTTT.

The chain uses TRBV7-9 and TRBJ2-7, with D maybe TRBD1 (6 bases). Trimming took 7 bases from V and 7 from J, leaving 14 bases between them. Germline CDR1 SEHNR, CDR2 FQNEAQ (reference sequence). The CDR3 consists of 12 residues. The DNA for the CDR3 is TGTGCCAGCACTGGGGGCAGGGTGGAGCAGTACTTC. Protein: CASTGGRVEQYF. The whole variable domain, remainder taken from reference TRBV7-9 and TRBJ2-7, is DTGVSQNPRHKITKRGQNVTFRCDPISEHNRLYWYRQTLGQGPEFLTYFQNEAQLEKSRLLSDRFSAERPKGSFSTLEIQRTEQGDSAMYLCASTGGRVEQYFGPGTRLTVT.

This clonotype was detected a few times. The V gene is TRBV12-3 or TRBV12-4, the J gene TRBJ1-2; tentatively, D is TRBD1 (6 bases). The CDR3 consists of 16 residues. V shed 0 bases and J shed 6 bases, with 17 bases lying between them. Written as DNA, the CDR3 is TGTGCCAGCAGTTTAGCGGATCAAGGGGGAGTGGATGGCTACACCTTC. Translating it yields CASSLADQGGVDGYTF.

The chain joins TRBV7-3 to TRBJ2-1; no clear D. This CDR3 contains 13 residues. V lost 1 base and J 7 bases, leaving 8 bases between the germline ends. Germline V CDR1 and CDR2: SGHTA, FQGTGA. The CDR3 region is CASSLNTANEQFF. The CDR3 DNA follows: TGTGCCAGCAGCTTAAACACAGCGAATGAGCAGTTCTTC. Based on the CDR3 plus reference TRBV7-3 and TRBJ2-1, the full variable domain is GAGVSQTPSNKVTEKGKYVELRCDPISGHTALYWYRQSLGQGPEFLIYFQGTGAADDSGLPNDRFFAVRPEGSVSTLKIQRTERGDSAVYLCASSLNTANEQFFGPGTRLTVL.

This clonotype was picked up a small number of times. This CDR3 reads CASSPPVESEQFF. In nucleotides, the CDR3 is TGTGCCAGCTCACCACCCGTAGAGAGTGAGCAGTTCTTC. V gene TRBV18 combines with J gene TRBJ2-1; D uncertain. Deletions cut 0 bases from V and 9 bases from J, with 9 bases between. This CDR3 has 13 amino acids. CDR1 KGHSH and CDR2 LQKENI come from the germline V gene. The full variable domain, with the rest looked up from reference TRBV18 and TRBJ2-1, is NAGVMQNPRHLVRRRGQEARLRCSPMKGHSHVYWYRQLPEEGLKFMVYLQKENIIDESGMPKERFSAEFPKEGPSILRIQQVVRGDSAAYFCASSPPVESEQFFGPGTRLTVL.

This clonotype was seen a handful of times. The CDR3 protein is CSARDGDRRSNTEAFF. CDR3 DNA: TGCAGTGCTAGAGATGGGGACCGGCGGTCGAACACTGAAGCTTTCTTT. J is TRBJ1-1 and V is TRBV20-1, with D perhaps matching TRBD1 (5 bases). The germline CDR1 and CDR2 sequences are DFQATT and SNEGSKA (reference sequence). The CDR3 length is 16 residues. V lost 0 bases to trimming and J lost 1 base, with 15 bases between them.

The rearrangement joins TRBV9 to TRBJ1-2, with TRBD1 matching over 7 bases. The trim removed 0 bases at V and 5 bases at J, leaving 4 bases unmatched. The CDR3 spans 14 residues. Germline V lookup: CDR1 SGDLS, CDR2 YYNGEE. In DNA form, the CDR3 reads TGTGCCAGCAGCGTAGGACAGGGACTTTATGGCTACACCTTC. This sequence encodes CASSVGQGLYGYTF.

This chain uses TRBV20-1 with TRBJ2-2; D is perhaps TRBD2 (6 bases). This CDR3 is built from 14 residues. Per germline, CDR1 DFQATT and CDR2 SNEGSKA (reference sequence). Trimming removed 2 bases from V and 6 bases from J, with 13 bases in between. CDR3 in amino acids: CSARPPSGAGELFF. CDR3 sequence (DNA): TGCAGTGCTAGACCGCCCTCGGGGGCCGGGGAGCTGTTTTTT.

The chain uses TRBV5-1 and TRBJ2-5; D is undetermined. This CDR3 has 14 residues. V was shortened by 4 bases and J by 7 bases, with 17 bases between the two germline ends. Per the germline V gene, CDR1 is SGHRS and CDR2 is YFSETQ. The DNA of the CDR3 is TGCGCCAGCAGCCCCCTGACGGGCGATGGGACCCAGTACTTC. Amino acids: CASSPLTGDGTQYF.

The rearrangement links TRBV4-2 to TRBJ1-5; 12 nucleotides agree with TRBD1. V shed 4 bases, J shed 1 base, and the junction held 11 bases outside the gene matches. The CDR3 is made up of 19 amino acids. Germline-derived CDR1 and CDR2 are LGHNA and YNFKEQ. The DNA for the CDR3 is TGTGCCAGCAGCCTGGATCCGGGACAGGGGGCGAGGAGCAATCAGCCCCAGCATTTT. Its protein product is CASSLDPGQGARSNQPQHF.

There are a few counts of this clonotype. The chain is built from TRBV6-2 or TRBV6-3 and TRBJ1-1; D is unresolved. CDR1 and CDR2 from the germline V gene are MNHEY and SVGEGT. This CDR3 has 12 amino acids. The V and J ends lost 6 bases and 1 base respectively, with 6 bases between them. The CDR3 coding sequence is TGTGCCAGCAGACGGACGAACACTGAAGCTTTCTTT. This gives the protein CASRRTNTEAFF.

This clonotype came up a few times. The chain carries TRBV10-2 and TRBJ2-1, with D possibly being TRBD1 or TRBD2 (5 bases each). The germline CDR1 and CDR2 sequences are WSHSY and SAAADI. V was cut by 6 bases and J by 5 bases, with 17 bases left in between. This CDR3 contains 15 residues. CDR3 amino acids: CASRTGTYAHNEQFF. CDR3 nucleotide sequence: TGCGCCAGCAGGACCGGGACCTACGCCCACAATGAGCAGTTCTTC.

This clonotype was detected only a few times. The chain is built from TRBV20-1 and TRBJ2-7; possible D gene TRBD1, 7 bases. Germline V lookup: CDR1 DFQATT, CDR2 SNEGSKA (reference sequence). The CDR3 loop spans 16 amino acids. V was trimmed by 7 bases and J by 2 bases, leaving 24 bases between them. This CDR3 is CSGDGGTANFPYEQYF. The CDR3 region has the DNA TGCAGTGGGGACGGCGGGACAGCGAACTTTCCCTACGAGCAGTACTTC.

CDR3 coding DNA: TGTGCCAGCAGCTTAGCGGCTAGCGGGAGATCCTACAATGAGCAGTTCTTC. Translated, it gives CASSLAASGRSYNEQFF. This chain joins TRBV7-8 and TRBJ2-1, with TRBD2 matching 10 bases. This CDR3 comprises 17 residues. Germline CDR1 reads SGHVS; CDR2 reads FQNEAQ. V dropped 0 bases and J dropped 1; count of bases not matched to a gene: 3.

This clonotype was detected a few times. The CDR3 DNA follows: TGTGCCAGTACCACCTCCAGGGATTTTTTCTATGGCTACACCTTC. Translating gives CASTTSRDFFYGYTF. The chain is built from TRBV2 and TRBJ1-2, with D tentatively TRBD1 (5 bases). Trimming took off 9 bases at V and 4 bases at J, with 21 bases between the two ends. The CDR3 is made up of 15 amino acids. The V gene's germline CDR1 is SNHLY and CDR2 FYNNEI.

This sequence joins TRBV24-1 and TRBJ2-2, with D unclear. V was cut by 3 bases and J by 0 bases, with 10 bases left in between. Germline values: CDR1 KGHDR, CDR2 SFDVKD. This CDR3 is 16 amino acids long. In DNA, the CDR3 is TGTGCCACCAGTGATCCAAGATATACGAACACCGGGGAGCTGTTTTTT. Its translation is CATSDPRYTNTGELFF.